This TCR beta chain was recovered during a study of OX40 agonist ivuxolimab in advanced cancers. At the level of the study: A male proportion of around 86% was recorded, with mean age roughly 62 years and range roughly 23 to 79. Three patients had partial responses: one hepatocellular carcinoma, two cutaneous melanoma. Eligibility admitted prior anti-PD-1, anti-PD-L1 or anti-CTLA-4 therapy; approximately 40% had some. General study results and limits: Dosing at 0.1 to 3.0 mg/kg was accompanied by clonal expansion of CD4+ and CD8+ blood T cells by week 6.

TCRdb keeps only in-frame clones here, not all; method: immunoSEQ multiplex PCR. The table has 70,000 or so clones, 75% to 90% seen once. Trimming pared 7 bases from V and 5 bases from J, leaving 12 bases between. Germline CDR1 reads LNHDA; CDR2 reads SQIVND (reference sequence). There are 12 residues in the CDR3. Worth noting for this clone: Antigen unknown.

The clonotype comes from an adult with an advanced solid tumor such as melanoma, head and neck, liver or kidney cancer. V and J are TRBV19 and TRBJ2-7; no reliable D call. The source was CD4+ or CD8+ T cells sorted from blood, collected in a trial of the OX40 agonist ivuxolimab. Here the CDR3 reads CASTTSDHEQYF. In DNA form, the CDR3 reads TGTGCCAGTACGACGTCTGACCACGAGCAGTACTTC.